This T cell receptor beta chain is drawn from a study of OX40 agonist ivuxolimab in advanced cancers. Trimming shortened V by 4 bases and J by 5 bases, and 14 bases separated the two germline ends. Germline values: CDR1 KGHSY, CDR2 FQNENV. There are 14 residues in the CDR3. Clones were sequenced by immunoSEQ multiplex PCR, and TCRdb holds only the in-frame ones, with some missing. The table has some 70,000 clones, 88% seen once. This clone was detected only a few times. The chain employs TRBV16 and TRBJ1-1, with D maybe TRBD1 (5 bases). The material sequenced was CD4+ or CD8+ T cells sorted from blood, taken in a trial of the OX40 agonist ivuxolimab. This clonotype was sampled from an adult with an advanced solid tumor such as melanoma, head and neck, liver or kidney cancer. The CDR3 nucleotides are TGTGCCAGCAGCCCCCGTAGGGCAGGGACTGAAGCTTTCTTT. Translation gives CASSPRRAGTEAFF.